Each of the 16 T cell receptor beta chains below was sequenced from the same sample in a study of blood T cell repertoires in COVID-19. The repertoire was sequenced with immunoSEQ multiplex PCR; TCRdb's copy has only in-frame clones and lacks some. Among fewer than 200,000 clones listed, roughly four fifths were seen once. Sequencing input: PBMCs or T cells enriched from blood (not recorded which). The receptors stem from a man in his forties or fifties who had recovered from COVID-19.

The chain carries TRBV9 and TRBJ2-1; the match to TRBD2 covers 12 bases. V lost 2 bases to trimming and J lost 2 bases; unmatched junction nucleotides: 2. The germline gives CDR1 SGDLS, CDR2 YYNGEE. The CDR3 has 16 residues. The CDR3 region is CASSVASGGAYNEQFF. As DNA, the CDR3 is TGTGCCAGCAGCGTGGCTAGCGGGGGGGCCTACAATGAGCAGTTCTTC. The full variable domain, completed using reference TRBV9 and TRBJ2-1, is DSGVTQTPKHLITATGQRVTLRCSPRSGDLSVYWYQQSLDQGLQFLIQYYNGEERAKGNILERFSAQQFPDLHSELNLSSLELGDSALYFCASSVASGGAYNEQFFGPGTRLTVL.

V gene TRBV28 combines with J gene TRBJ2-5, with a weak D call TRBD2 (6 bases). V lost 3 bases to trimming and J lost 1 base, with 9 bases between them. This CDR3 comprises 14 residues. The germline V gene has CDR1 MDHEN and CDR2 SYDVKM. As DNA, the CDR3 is TGTGCCAGCAGTTTGTACGGGGGCCAAGAGACCCAGTACTTC. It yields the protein CASSLYGGQETQYF. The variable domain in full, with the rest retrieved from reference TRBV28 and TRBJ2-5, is DVKVTQSSRYLVKRTGEKVFLECVQDMDHENMFWYRQDPGLGLRLIYFSYDVKMKEKGDIPEGYSVSREKKERFSLILESASTNQTSMYLCASSLYGGQETQYFGPGTRLLVL.

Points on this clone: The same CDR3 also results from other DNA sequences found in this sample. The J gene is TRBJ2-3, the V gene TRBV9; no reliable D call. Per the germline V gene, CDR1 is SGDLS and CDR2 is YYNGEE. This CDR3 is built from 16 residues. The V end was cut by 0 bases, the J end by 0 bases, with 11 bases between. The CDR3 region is CASSVARSTSTDTQYF. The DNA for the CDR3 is TGTGCCAGCAGCGTAGCTCGGAGCACTAGCACAGATACGCAGTATTTT.

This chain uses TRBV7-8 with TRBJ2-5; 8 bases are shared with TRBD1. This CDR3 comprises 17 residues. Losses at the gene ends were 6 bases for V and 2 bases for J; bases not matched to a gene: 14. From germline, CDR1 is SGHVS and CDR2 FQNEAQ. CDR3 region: CASRMTGAIPWQETQYF. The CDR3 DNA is TGTGCCAGCAGGATGACAGGGGCGATCCCGTGGCAAGAGACCCAGTACTTC.

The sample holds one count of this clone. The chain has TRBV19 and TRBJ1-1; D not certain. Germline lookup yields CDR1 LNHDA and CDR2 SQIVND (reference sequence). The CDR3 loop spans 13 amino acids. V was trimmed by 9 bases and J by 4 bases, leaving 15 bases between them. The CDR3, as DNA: TGTGCCAGAGTACCCCCGAGGAGCACTGAAGCTTTCTTT. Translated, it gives CARVPPRSTEAFF.

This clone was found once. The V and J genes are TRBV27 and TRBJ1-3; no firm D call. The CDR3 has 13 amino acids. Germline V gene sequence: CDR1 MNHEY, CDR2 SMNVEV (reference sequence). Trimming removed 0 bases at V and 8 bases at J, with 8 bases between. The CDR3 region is CASSLSPKHTIYF. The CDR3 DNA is TGTGCCAGCAGTTTATCTCCCAAGCACACCATATATTTT.

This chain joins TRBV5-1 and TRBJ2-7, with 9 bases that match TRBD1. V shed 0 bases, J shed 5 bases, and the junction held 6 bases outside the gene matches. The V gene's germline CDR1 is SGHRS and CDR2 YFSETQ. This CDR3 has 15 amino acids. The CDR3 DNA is TGCGCCAGCAGCTTGGCAGGGACAGGGTTGAACGAGCAGTACTTC. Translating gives CASSLAGTGLNEQYF.

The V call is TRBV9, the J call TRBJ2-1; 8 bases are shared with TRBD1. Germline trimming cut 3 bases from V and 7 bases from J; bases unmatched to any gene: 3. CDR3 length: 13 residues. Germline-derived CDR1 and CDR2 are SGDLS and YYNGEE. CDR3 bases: TGTGCCAGCAGCGAAACAGGGGGGAATGAGCAGTTCTTC. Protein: CASSETGGNEQFF.

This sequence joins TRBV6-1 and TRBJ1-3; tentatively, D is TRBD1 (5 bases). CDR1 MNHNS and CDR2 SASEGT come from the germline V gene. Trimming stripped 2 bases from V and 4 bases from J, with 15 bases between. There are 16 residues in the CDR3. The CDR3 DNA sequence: TGTGCCAGCAGTGAAAACGTCCGGCCAGGGGGAAACACCATATATTTT. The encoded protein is CASSENVRPGGNTIYF.

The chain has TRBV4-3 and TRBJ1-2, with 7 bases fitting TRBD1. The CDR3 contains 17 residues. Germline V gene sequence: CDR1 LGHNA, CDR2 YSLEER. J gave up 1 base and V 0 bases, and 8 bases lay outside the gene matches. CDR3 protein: CASSQDNRQGINYGYTF. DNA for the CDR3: TGCGCCAGCAGCCAAGATAATCGACAGGGAATTAACTATGGCTACACCTTC.

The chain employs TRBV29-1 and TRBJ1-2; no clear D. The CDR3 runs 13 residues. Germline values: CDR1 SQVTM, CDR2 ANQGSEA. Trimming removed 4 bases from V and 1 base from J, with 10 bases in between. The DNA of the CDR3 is TGCAGCGTTGGCCAGATATTTAACTATGGCTACACCTTC. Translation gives CSVGQIFNYGYTF. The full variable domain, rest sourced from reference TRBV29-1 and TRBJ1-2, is SAVISQKPSRDICQRGTSLTIQCQVDSQVTMMFWYRQQPGQSLTLIATANQGSEATYESGFVIDKFPISRPNLTFSTLTVSNMSPEDSSIYLCSVGQIFNYGYTFGSGTRLTVV.

The CDR3 nucleotides read TGCGCCAGCAGCCAAGATCACAGGTCCAAGAGCTATGGCTACACCTTC. It encodes CASSQDHRSKSYGYTF. V gene TRBV4-3 combines with J gene TRBJ1-2, with TRBD1 as a possible D gene (5 bases). The CDR3 has 16 amino acids. Trimming removed 0 bases from V and 4 bases from J, with 15 bases in between. Germline V gene data show CDR1 as LGHNA and CDR2 as YSLEER.

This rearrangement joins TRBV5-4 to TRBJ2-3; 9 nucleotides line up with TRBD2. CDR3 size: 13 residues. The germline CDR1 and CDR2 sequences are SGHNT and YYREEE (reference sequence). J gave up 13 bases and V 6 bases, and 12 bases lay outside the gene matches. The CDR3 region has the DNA TGTGCCAGCACCACCCCCTGGGCGGGGGGGGAGTATTTT. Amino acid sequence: CASTTPWAGGEYF.

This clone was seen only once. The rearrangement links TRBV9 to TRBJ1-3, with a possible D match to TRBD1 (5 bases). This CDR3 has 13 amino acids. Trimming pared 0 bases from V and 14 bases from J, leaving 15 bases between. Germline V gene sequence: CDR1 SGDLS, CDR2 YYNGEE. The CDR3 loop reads CASSVALRGELYF. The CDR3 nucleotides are TGTGCCAGCAGCGTAGCTCTTCGGGGGGAGTTATATTTT.

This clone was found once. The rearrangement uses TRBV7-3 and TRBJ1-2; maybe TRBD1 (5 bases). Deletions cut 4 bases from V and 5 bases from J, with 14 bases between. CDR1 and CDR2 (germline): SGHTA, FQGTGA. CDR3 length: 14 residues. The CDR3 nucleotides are TGTGCCAGCAGCTCCTCCGGACAAGTATATGGCTACACCTTC. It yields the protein CASSSSGQVYGYTF.

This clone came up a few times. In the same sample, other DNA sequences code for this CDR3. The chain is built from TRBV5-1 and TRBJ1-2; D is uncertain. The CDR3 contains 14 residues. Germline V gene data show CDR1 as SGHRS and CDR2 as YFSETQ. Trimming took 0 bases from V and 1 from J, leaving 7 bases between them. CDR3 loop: CASSLDRSNYGYTF. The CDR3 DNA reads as TGCGCCAGCAGCTTGGATAGGAGTAACTATGGCTACACCTTC.